This TCR beta chain was observed in a study of CD8 T cells in ankylosing spondylitis. Libraries of TCR beta came from quantitative 5'-RACE with molecular barcodes. TCRdb processed the 5' RACE reads anew with MiXCR; each CDR3 protein has one entry. Found here are about 27,000 distinct CDR3 sequences, 6.5% to 9.5% of them singletons; the top ten hold under 35%. This clonotype was detected only a few times. V lost 4 bases and J 6 bases, leaving 13 bases between the germline ends. The CDR3 is 13 amino acids. The chain recombines TRBV12-3 or TRBV12-4 with TRBJ2-7; tentative D call: TRBD1 (6 bases). This clonotype was obtained from a male donor with ankylosing spondylitis or in good health (not recorded which). Input material: blood. CDR3 amino acids: CASSSGTSSEQYF. As DNA, the CDR3 is TGTGCCAGCAGTTCCGGGACATCCAGCGAGCAGTACTTC.